Each of the 8 T cell receptor beta chains below was sequenced from the same sample in a study of graft-versus-host responses after intestinal transplantation. What these receptors recognize is not known. The table came from immunoSEQ multiplex PCR; TCRdb's copy has only in-frame clones and leaves some out. The table records under 90,000 clones, 90% of them present only once. Sequenced material: unstimulated CD8+ T cells sorted from spleen or lymph node cells, taken before transplant. These receptors were obtained from a human donor who was the organ donor for an intestinal transplant.

The chain couples TRBV10-1 to TRBJ2-2, with D possibly being TRBD1 (5 bases). This CDR3 has 15 residues. Trimming pared 2 bases from V and 4 bases from J, leaving 11 bases between. The V gene's germline CDR1 is WNHNN and CDR2 SYGVQD (reference sequence). This CDR3 reads CASSEGGRATGELFF. DNA for the CDR3: TGCGCCAGCAGTGAGGGTGGCAGGGCCACCGGGGAGCTGTTTTTT.

The V call is TRBV13, the J call TRBJ2-5; 9 bases agree with TRBD1. Germline V CDR1 and CDR2: PRHDT, FYEKMQ (reference sequence). The CDR3 contains 15 residues. J was trimmed by 4 bases and V by 1 base; bases with no gene match: 4. CDR3 sequence: CASSLEGTGRETQYF. CDR3 DNA: TGTGCCAGCAGCTTAGAGGGGACAGGGAGAGAGACCCAGTACTTC. The full variable domain, its missing parts supplied by reference TRBV13 and TRBJ2-5, is AAGVIQSPRHLIKEKRETATLKCYPIPRHDTVYWYQQGPGQDPQFLISFYEKMQSDKGSIPDRFSAQQFSDYHSELNMSSLELGDSALYFCASSLEGTGRETQYFGPGTRLLVL.

The rearrangement links TRBV5-6 to TRBJ1-1, with D maybe TRBD1 (6 bases). Germline CDR1 SGHDT, CDR2 YYEEEE. The CDR3 covers 15 residues. Trimming shortened V by 4 bases and J by 0 bases, and 13 bases separated the two germline ends. The CDR3 nucleotides are TGTGCCAGCAGCCCCGGACAGCCCTTGAACACTGAAGCTTTCTTT. Translated: CASSPGQPLNTEAFF.

The rearrangement uses TRBV9 and TRBJ1-2; 8 bases fit TRBD1. This CDR3 has 13 residues. Germline V gene data show CDR1 as SGDLS and CDR2 as YYNGEE. V trimming: 0 bases; J trimming: 8 bases; junction bases outside the gene matches: 3. The CDR3 DNA follows: TGTGCCAGCAGCGTAGGACCAGGGGGCGGCTACACCTTC. Protein: CASSVGPGGGYTF.

The V gene is TRBV27, the J gene TRBJ1-1; TRBD1 aligns across 8 bases. The germline gives CDR1 MNHEY, CDR2 SMNVEV (reference sequence). CDR3 length equals 14 residues. Trimming cost V 2 bases and J 5 bases; bases outside gene matches: 4. This CDR3 is CASSLTRTGTEAFF. In DNA, the CDR3 is TGTGCCAGCAGTTTAACAAGGACAGGGACTGAAGCTTTCTTT.

The CDR3 DNA reads TGTGCCAGCAGCTTAGGAAGCACAGGGGATGCCTATGGCTACACCTTC. It encodes CASSLGSTGDAYGYTF. The rearrangement uses TRBV7-8 and TRBJ1-2, with 7 bases identical to TRBD1. The J segment lost 4 bases and the V segment lost 1 base, leaving 9 bases of the junction unmatched. Germline V CDR1 and CDR2: SGHVS, FQNEAQ. CDR3 length equals 16 residues. The variable domain in full, with the rest retrieved from reference TRBV7-8 and TRBJ1-2, is GAGVSQSPRYKVAKRGQDVALRCDPISGHVSLFWYQQALGQGPEFLTYFQNEAQLDKSGLPSDRFFAERPEGSVSTLKIQRTQQEDSAVYLCASSLGSTGDAYGYTFGSGTRLTVV.

The chain links TRBV6-1 to TRBJ1-5; 7 bases agree with TRBD1. The V gene end was trimmed by 11 bases and the J gene end by 7 bases; junction bases not matched to a gene: 14. CDR1 and CDR2 from the germline V gene are MNHNS and SASEGT. This CDR3 is built from 14 residues. The CDR3 is CAAGSTGYGQPQHF. The DNA of the CDR3 is TGTGCCGCCGGATCGACAGGGTATGGACAGCCCCAGCATTTT.

This clone was seen a single time. The gene calls are TRBV25-1 and TRBJ2-5, with unresolved D. This CDR3 region has 14 residues. Germline lookup yields CDR1 MGHDK and CDR2 SYGVNS. Trimming left V 4 bases short and J 5 bases short, with 14 bases between. The CDR3, as DNA: TGTGCCAGCAGTGGGGCTCTGTCCCGCGAGACCCAGTACTTC. This encodes CASSGALSRETQYF.